Each of the 22 T cell receptor beta chains below was sequenced from the same sample in a study of shared clonotypes between healthy human individuals. Generated by immunoSEQ multiplex PCR, the TCRdb table keeps only in-frame clones and is missing some. This sample has approximately 2,300,000 clones; about 90% occur once, and the top ten carry 0.37%. The sample taken for sequencing was naive CD4+ T cells from PBMCs. Subset of the sample: CD45RA+ positively selected. The receptor source for this set is a man in his late teens or twenties in good health. Some clones in this sample may be carry-over from other donors' samples.

The chain joins TRBV2 to TRBJ1-1, with no clear D. The V gene's germline CDR1 is SNHLY and CDR2 FYNNEI. The V end was cut by 1 base, the J end by 5 bases, with 5 bases between. This CDR3 spans 12 amino acids. CDR3 residues: CASSEDTTEAFF. The CDR3 bases are TGTGCCAGCAGTGAAGACACGACTGAAGCTTTCTTT.

The chain links TRBV7-2 to TRBJ2-7; 13 bases match TRBD2. CDR3 size: 14 residues. V lost 7 bases, J lost 7 bases, and 7 bases stayed unmatched. Germline assignment: CDR1 SGHTA and CDR2 FQGNSA. The CDR3 bases are TGTGCCAGCACCAGGACTAGCGGGAGTTATGAGCAGTACTTC. This translates into CASTRTSGSYEQYF.

DNA of the CDR3: TGTGCCAGCAGCTTAAATCTAGACCATGAGCAGTTCTTC. It translates to CASSLNLDHEQFF. The rearrangement joins TRBV7-3 to TRBJ2-1; D call uncertain. The CDR3 is made up of 13 amino acids. CDR1 is SGHTA and CDR2 is FQGTGA in the germline V gene. V was shortened by 1 base and J by 8 bases, with 9 bases between the two germline ends.

The rearrangement joins TRBV6-7 to TRBJ2-7; 9 bases line up with TRBD2. TRBV6-7 is filed as an ORF, its function uncertain. This CDR3 comprises 13 residues. V was clipped by 9 bases and J by 3 bases; unmatched bases: 6. CDR3 sequence reads: CARPRLADYEQYF. DNA for the CDR3: TGTGCCAGACCGAGACTAGCGGACTACGAGCAGTACTTC.

The chain combines TRBV7-6 with TRBJ1-2, with a tentative D call TRBD1 (5 bases). From germline, CDR1 is SGHVS and CDR2 FNYEAQ. Trimming stripped 6 bases from V and 7 bases from J, with 18 bases between. The CDR3 is 14 amino acids. DNA for the CDR3: TGTGCCAGCAGTCCCACCGGGGCCTCGGGTGGCTACACCTTC. Translation gives CASSPTGASGGYTF.

The V and J genes are TRBV2 and TRBJ2-3; weak D call: TRBD2 (6 bases). The CDR3 is 14 residues long. Germline V gene data show CDR1 as SNHLY and CDR2 as FYNNEI. V lost 7 bases and J lost 2, with 13 bases in between. The CDR3 protein is CASKEDYLTDTQYF. As DNA, the CDR3 is TGTGCCAGCAAAGAGGACTACCTCACAGATACGCAGTATTTT.

The chain recombines TRBV7-9 with TRBJ1-2; 9 bases are a match to TRBD1. The germline V gene has CDR1 SEHNR and CDR2 FQNEAQ (reference sequence). The CDR3 runs 16 residues. Losses at the gene ends were 2 bases for V and 4 bases for J; bases not matched to a gene: 8. In nucleotides, the CDR3 is TGTGCCAGCAGCTTAAGAGTTGAGACAGGGGGCTATGGCTACACCTTC. This gives the protein CASSLRVETGGYGYTF.

In the case of this clone: Other DNA sequences in this sample translate to the same CDR3. The chain couples TRBV28 to TRBJ2-7, with TRBD1 matching 8 bases. This CDR3 has 15 residues. CDR1 is MDHEN and CDR2 is SYDVKM in the germline V gene. The V segment lost 2 bases and the J segment 4 bases; nucleotides outside the gene matches: 7. CDR3 in DNA: TGTGCCAGCAGTTTAGGAGGGACAGGAGGTTACGAGCAGTACTTC. It yields the protein CASSLGGTGGYEQYF. The full variable domain, its missing parts supplied by reference TRBV28 and TRBJ2-7, is DVKVTQSSRYLVKRTGEKVFLECVQDMDHENMFWYRQDPGLGLRLIYFSYDVKMKEKGDIPEGYSVSREKKERFSLILESASTNQTSMYLCASSLGGTGGYEQYFGPGTRLTVT.

This clone was counted a single time. The gene calls are TRBV9 and TRBJ2-7; D gene unclear. The CDR3 length is 17 residues. Trimming cost V 2 bases and J 0 bases, with 18 bases left between them. CDR1 and CDR2 from the germline V gene are SGDLS and YYNGEE. In DNA form, the CDR3 reads TGTGCCAGCAGCGTCATGGGTACCCAAATATTCTCCTACGAGCAGTACTTC. This sequence encodes CASSVMGTQIFSYEQYF.

V gene TRBV7-6 combines with J gene TRBJ2-2; TRBD2 is a possible D gene (5 bases). Germline assignment: CDR1 SGHVS and CDR2 FNYEAQ. Trimming cost V 0 bases and J 0 bases, with 11 bases left between them. The CDR3 is 17 amino acids. CDR3 nucleotides: TGTGCCAGCAGCTTAGCGGAGCGGCTAGCGAACACCGGGGAGCTGTTTTTT. Residues: CASSLAERLANTGELFF.

The chain combines TRBV2 with TRBJ2-7, with 8 bases fitting TRBD1. Germline assignment: CDR1 SNHLY and CDR2 FYNNEI. The CDR3 spans 15 residues. V was clipped by 4 bases and J by 4 bases; unmatched bases: 9. The CDR3 sequence: CASSGTGFKFYEQYF. The CDR3 DNA sequence: TGTGCCAGCAGTGGGACAGGGTTCAAATTTTACGAGCAGTACTTC.

The J gene is TRBJ2-3, the V gene TRBV15; D is possibly TRBD2 (7 bases). The CDR3 has 14 amino acids. Germline V gene data show CDR1 as LNHNV and CDR2 as YYDKDF (reference sequence). Between the trimmed V and J ends, which lost 3 bases and 6 bases, there was a span of 13 bases. CDR3 sequence: CATSSGGAGDTQYF. The CDR3, as DNA: TGTGCCACCAGCAGTGGGGGGGCGGGGGATACGCAGTATTTT. The full variable domain, in which reference TRBV15 and TRBJ2-3 provide the parts outside the CDR3, is DAMVIQNPRYQVTQFGKPVTLSCSQTLNHNVMYWYQQKSSQAPKLLFHYYDKDFNNEADTPDNFQSRRPNTSFCFLDIRSPGLGDTAMYLCATSSGGAGDTQYFGPGTRLTVL.

Remarks on this clone: In the same sample, other DNA sequences code for this CDR3. V is TRBV20-1 and J is TRBJ1-2, with no clear D. This CDR3 spans 10 amino acids. Germline loops: CDR1 DFQATT, CDR2 SNEGSKA (reference sequence). Trimming removed 5 bases at V and 6 bases at J, with 7 bases between. CDR3 sequence: CSAQEDGYTF. The CDR3 DNA is TGCAGTGCTCAGGAGGATGGCTACACCTTC.

The chain is built from TRBV7-9 and TRBJ2-7; D may be TRBD2 (5 bases). V gave up 5 bases and J gave up 0 bases, with 11 bases separating them. Germline values: CDR1 SEHNR, CDR2 FQNEAQ (reference sequence). The CDR3 has 14 amino acids. This chain's CDR3 is CASSTAVSSYEQYF. CDR3 sequence (DNA): TGTGCCAGCAGCACAGCGGTGAGCTCCTACGAGCAGTACTTC. The complete variable domain, with remaining parts taken from reference TRBV7-9 and TRBJ2-7, reads DTGVSQNPRHKITKRGQNVTFRCDPISEHNRLYWYRQTLGQGPEFLTYFQNEAQLEKSRLLSDRFSAERPKGSFSTLEIQRTEQGDSAMYLCASSTAVSSYEQYFGPGTRLTVT.

The chain is built from TRBV4-2 and TRBJ1-5; possible D gene TRBD1, 5 bases. The V end lost 1 base, the J end lost 2 bases, and 9 bases lay between the germline ends. Germline-derived CDR1 and CDR2 are LGHNA and YNFKEQ. The CDR3 covers 15 residues. CDR3 in DNA: TGTGCCAGCAGCCAAGCGGGGGGTGGCAATCAGCCCCAGCATTTT. Its translation is CASSQAGGGNQPQHF.

Comments on this clone: Distinct nucleotide sequences in the sample also encode this CDR3. V gene TRBV29-1 combines with J gene TRBJ2-3; 8 nucleotides align to TRBD2. V shed 6 bases and J 0 bases; nucleotides not matched to a gene: 2. CDR1 SQVTM and CDR2 ANQGSEA come from the germline V gene. The CDR3 is made up of 13 amino acids. CDR3 nucleotides: TGCAGCGTGGGCGGGAGGAGCACAGATACGCAGTATTTT. Translating gives CSVGGRSTDTQYF.

This rearrangement joins TRBV28 to TRBJ2-7; 8 positions match TRBD1. Germline V lookup: CDR1 MDHEN, CDR2 SYDVKM. The CDR3 length is 12 residues. V shed 6 bases and J 9 bases; nucleotides not matched to a gene: 7. The CDR3 bases are TGTGCCAGCAGCACCGTCGACAGGGGGCAGTACTTC. Translating gives CASSTVDRGQYF.

The V gene is TRBV5-1, the J gene TRBJ2-3; D unresolved. The CDR3 spans 16 residues. V shed 3 bases and J shed 4 bases, with 18 bases lying between them. The germline V gene has CDR1 SGHRS and CDR2 YFSETQ. The CDR3 sequence is CASSSGQLLGADTQYF. For the CDR3, the DNA is TGCGCCAGCAGCTCCGGGCAGCTCCTAGGCGCAGATACGCAGTATTTT.

The chain is built from TRBV6-6 and TRBJ2-7; maybe TRBD1 (5 bases). Germline lookup yields CDR1 MNHNY and CDR2 SVGAGI (reference sequence). With 3 bases removed from V and 5 bases from J, the gap between germline ends came to 14 bases. CDR3 length: 14 residues. Written as DNA, the CDR3 is TGTGCCAGCAGTTATGCCCCGACAGTTCACGAGCAGTACTTC. Protein product: CASSYAPTVHEQYF.

The chain combines TRBV10-3 with TRBJ1-1; D is perhaps TRBD1 (5 bases). This CDR3 spans 14 amino acids. Germline CDR1 and CDR2: ENHRY and SYGVKD. V was shortened by 6 bases and J by 0 bases, with 11 bases between the two germline ends. The CDR3 coding sequence is TGTGCCATCAGAACCGGACACCTGAACACTGAAGCTTTCTTT. Protein product: CAIRTGHLNTEAFF.

The chain recombines TRBV9 with TRBJ2-3; no clear D gene. V shed 0 bases and J shed 11 bases, with 10 bases lying between them. CDR1 and CDR2 (germline): SGDLS, YYNGEE. The CDR3 length is 12 residues. CDR3 in amino acids: CASSVATGGQYF. CDR3 DNA: TGTGCCAGCAGCGTAGCGACTGGCGGGCAGTATTTT.

The V and J genes are TRBV18 and TRBJ1-4, with 8 positions matching TRBD1. Trimming took 0 bases from V and 8 from J; bases not matched to a gene: 5. CDR3 length: 15 amino acids. Germline V lookup: CDR1 KGHSH, CDR2 LQKENI. DNA of the CDR3: TGTGCCAGCTCACCACCTGCAGGGGGCTCCGAAAAACTGTTTTTT. Amino acids: CASSPPAGGSEKLFF.